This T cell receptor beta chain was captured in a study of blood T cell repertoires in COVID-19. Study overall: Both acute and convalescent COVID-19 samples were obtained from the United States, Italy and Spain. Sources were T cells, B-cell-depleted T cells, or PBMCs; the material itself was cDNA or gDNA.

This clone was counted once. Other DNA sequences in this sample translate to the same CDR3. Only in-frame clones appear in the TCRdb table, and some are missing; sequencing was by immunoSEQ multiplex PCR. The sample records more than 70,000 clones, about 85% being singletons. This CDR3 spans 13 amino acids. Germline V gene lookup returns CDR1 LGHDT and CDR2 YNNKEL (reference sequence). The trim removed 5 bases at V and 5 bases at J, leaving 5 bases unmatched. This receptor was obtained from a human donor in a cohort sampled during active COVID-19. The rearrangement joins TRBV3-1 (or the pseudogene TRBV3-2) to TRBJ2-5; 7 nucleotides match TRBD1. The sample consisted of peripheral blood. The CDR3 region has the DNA TGTGCCAGCAGCAGGGGGCGCGGTGAGACCCAGTACTTC. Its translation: CASSRGRGETQYF.